This entry features one TCR beta chain sequence. The data are from a study of T cell changes during pregnancy in multiple sclerosis. Germline V gene sequence: CDR1 LNHNV, CDR2 YYDKDF (reference sequence). There are 16 residues in the CDR3. Trimming removed 0 bases from V and 5 bases from J, with 16 bases in between. Data came from immunoSEQ multiplex PCR; TCRdb stores just in-frame clones and leaves some out. The sample includes 45,000 to 50,000 clones, 80% to 95% seen only once; the top ten take 2% to 2.5%. This material consisted of peripheral blood, taken in the third trimester of pregnancy. This TCR was sampled from a female donor with multiple sclerosis, enrolled in a pregnancy study. The chain recombines TRBV15 with TRBJ1-1, with D possibly matching TRBD1 (6 bases). This CDR3 reads CATSRDPTRRGTEAFF. CDR3 sequence (DNA): TGTGCCACCAGCAGAGATCCGACTCGAAGGGGGACTGAAGCTTTCTTT.